This passage covers 8 T cell receptor beta chains from one sample sequenced in a study of T-cell reconstitution after alpha-beta-depleted transplantation in children. The library targeted TCRbeta and was prepared with unique molecular identifiers. TCRdb reanalysed the PCR reads using MiXCR and keeps one entry per CDR3 protein. The sample contains around 370,000 distinct CDR3 sequences, 10% of which appear only once. Sequencing was performed on PBMCs from the stem cell graft donor, taken from the stem cell graft. The receptor set was obtained from a human donor who donated a stem cell graft to a child with acute lymphoblastic leukemia.

The sample holds a few counts of this clonotype. This chain joins TRBV19 and TRBJ1-1; D uncertain. Trimming removed 0 bases at V and 12 bases at J, with 8 bases between. CDR1 and CDR2 (germline): LNHDA, SQIVND (reference sequence). This CDR3 has 11 amino acids. CDR3 loop: CASSIDYKTFF. DNA for the CDR3: TGTGCCAGTAGTATAGATTACAAGACTTTCTTT.

As regards this clonotype: Being one base from a much bigger clone, this may be a read error. V and J are TRBV6-5 and TRBJ2-1; no firm D call. The CDR3 totals 12 residues. The ends were cut back, 7 bases at V and 9 bases at J, with 13 bases in the middle. CDR1 MNHEY and CDR2 SVGAGI come from the germline V gene. CDR3 nucleotide sequence: TGTGCCAGCACCACGGCTATGGGTGAGCAGTTCTTC. This gives the protein CASTTAMGEQFF.

The CDR3 here is CSAPGLGGDEQYF. For the CDR3, the DNA is TGCAGTGCCCCGGGCCTCGGCGGGGACGAGCAGTACTTC. This chain links TRBV20-1 with TRBJ2-7, with D tentatively TRBD2 (6 bases). CDR1 DFQATT and CDR2 SNEGSKA come from the germline V gene (reference sequence). The V end was cut by 6 bases, the J end by 5 bases, with 17 bases between. The CDR3 extends over 13 amino acids.

This chain joins TRBV9 and TRBJ2-3; 9 positions agree with TRBD1. V lost 0 bases to trimming and J lost 6 bases; unmatched junction nucleotides: 5. Germline CDR1 is SGDLS and CDR2 is YYNGEE. CDR3 length: 15 residues. CDR3: CASSVDRGPTDTQYF. The CDR3, as DNA: TGTGCCAGCAGCGTAGACAGGGGGCCGACCGATACGCAGTATTTT.

This chain's CDR3 is CASSPTGMTRNQPQHF. CDR3 nucleotide sequence: TGTGCCAGTAGTCCGACAGGGATGACGCGCAATCAGCCCCAGCATTTT. This sequence joins TRBV19 and TRBJ1-5, with TRBD1 matching 7 bases. The CDR3 is 16 amino acids. Per germline, CDR1 LNHDA and CDR2 SQIVND (reference sequence). The junction had 9 bases not matched to a gene; V was cut back by 5 bases and J by 2 bases.

The V and J genes are TRBV7-2 and TRBJ2-7; 9 bases fit TRBD1. The CDR3 length is 14 residues. Germline trimming cut 4 bases from V and 6 bases from J; bases unmatched to any gene: 7. Germline V CDR1 and CDR2: SGHTA, FQGNSA. CDR3 coding DNA: TGTGCCAGCAGCTCGGACAGGGGCATAGGCGAGCAGTACTTC. Translated: CASSSDRGIGEQYF.

This clonotype has more than one count but fewer than ten. This chain connects TRBV10-3 to TRBJ2-3; D is perhaps TRBD1 (6 bases). The CDR3 consists of 18 residues. Trimming shortened V by 3 bases and J by 1 base, and 20 bases separated the two germline ends. Germline CDR1 reads ENHRY; CDR2 reads SYGVKD. Here the CDR3 DNA reads TGTGCCATCAGTGACCCGGATATGGGTCCAGGGGGCACAGATACGCAGTATTTT. Its translation: CAISDPDMGPGGTDTQYF.

The chain couples TRBV6-1 to TRBJ2-2, with D hard to call. The V and J ends lost 4 bases and 1 base respectively, with 10 bases between them. The CDR3 consists of 15 residues. Germline V gives CDR1 MNHNS, CDR2 SASEGT. The CDR3 DNA sequence: TGTGCCAGCAGTGCCACGACAAGGAACACCGGGGAGCTGTTTTTT. This codes for CASSATTRNTGELFF.